The T cell receptor (beta chain) under discussion was sequenced for a study of regulatory T cells in long-lasting Graves disease. Whole-study results and caveats: Persistent cases favored TRBV28, TRBJ1-2 and TRBJ2-5.

V lost 0 bases, J lost 1 base, and 17 bases lay in between. This CDR3 contains 18 residues. Germline assignment: CDR1 SGHAT and CDR2 FQNNGV. CDR3 regions were amplified by Arm-PCR using iRepertoire HTBI primers to build TCR beta libraries. Each CDR3 protein gets one entry after TCRdb re-called the multiplex PCR reads with MiXCR. This table has some 320,000 distinct CDR3 sequences, over 15% appearing once. Time point given: newly diagnosed GD, antithyroid drugs for less than 3 months. TCR sequences were obtained from RNA taken from PBMCs. This clonotype was detected ten times or more. As yet, its antigen is unknown.

The sequenced sample was peripheral blood mononuclear cells (PBMCs), obtained at new diagnosis, from a patient treated with antithyroid drugs. This chain connects TRBV11-2 to TRBJ2-3, with D possibly being TRBD2 (6 bases). This receptor was obtained from a female donor with Graves disease. The CDR3 spells CASSLDLMEGWGTDTQYF. In DNA, the CDR3 is TGTGCCAGCAGCTTAGATCTGATGGAGGGATGGGGCACAGATACGCAGTATTTT.